Following are 27 T cell receptor beta chains from one sample sequenced in a study of T cells after yellow fever vaccination (dated by TCRdb to the late 2010s). Libraries were built with 5' RACE. The reads were generated on an Illumina NovaSeq 6000. TCRdb reanalyzed the raw reads on its own, using fastp at Q25 for trimming and MiXCR for clone calling, and kept in-frame beta chains. CDR3 protein duplicates are merged, each entry listing the most common genes and DNA. The sample table records a few hundred thousand distinct CDR3 sequences; approximately 12% of these occur just once. The ten largest clones take up roughly 3.1% of the sample. The treatment or condition tag for this specimen amounts to: live attenuated yellow fever vaccine strain. Sequences were derived from CD4+ T cells sorted from PBMCs, sampled 15 days after the yellow fever booster vaccination. Receptors originate from a man younger than 30 who received the YFV17D yellow fever vaccine.

V and J are TRBV7-9 and TRBJ2-7; D remains unclear. Germline CDR1 is SEHNR and CDR2 is FQNEAQ (reference sequence). This CDR3 spans 13 amino acids. V lost 3 bases and J lost 2, with 8 bases in between. CDR3 sequence (DNA): TGTGCCAGCAGCTTCGGAGAAACCTACGAGCAGTACGTC. Protein product: CASSFGETYEQYV.

The V and J genes are TRBV5-1 and TRBJ2-3, with D perhaps TRBD1 or TRBD2 (6 bases each). V was trimmed by 4 bases and J by 8 bases, leaving 14 bases between them. This CDR3 has 13 residues. Germline CDR1 is SGHRS and CDR2 is YFSETQ. The CDR3 here is CASSVNREATQYF. CDR3 DNA sequence: TGCGCCAGCAGCGTAAACAGGGAGGCTACGCAGTATTTT.

This clonotype was seen a handful of times. This chain joins TRBV7-2 and TRBJ2-1, with TRBD2 as a possible D gene (5 bases). The V gene lost 1 base and the J gene lost 6 bases, with 10 bases spanning the gap. In germline, CDR1 is SGHTA, CDR2 FQGNSA. The CDR3 extends over 14 amino acids. The CDR3, as DNA: TGTGCCAGCAGCTTAGGCCAACGGGGCAATGAGCAGTTCTTC. Protein product: CASSLGQRGNEQFF.

A remark on this clonotype: This could be a read error, since a much larger clone is one nucleotide away. The V gene is TRBV7-9, the J gene TRBJ2-7; tentatively, D is TRBD1 or TRBD2 (5 bases each). The CDR3 runs to 13 residues. V lost 5 bases, J lost 3 bases, and 11 bases lay in between. CDR1 is SEHNR, CDR2 FQNEAQ, per germline (reference sequence). CDR3 sequence reads: CASSASGRYEQYF. The CDR3 coding sequence is TGTGCCAGCAGCGCCTCGGGACGCTACGAGCAGTACTTC.

This clonotype was seen only a few times. The chain links TRBV10-3 to TRBJ2-7, with D possibly TRBD1 on 5 matching bases. CDR3 size: 13 residues. Per germline, CDR1 ENHRY and CDR2 SYGVKD. Trimming removed 7 bases from V and 6 bases from J, with 16 bases in between. This CDR3 reads CAITPRLGPEQYF. DNA for the CDR3: TGTGCCATCACTCCCAGATTGGGGCCCGAGCAGTACTTC.

The chain recombines TRBV5-1 with TRBJ1-4; possibly TRBD1 for D (5 bases). In germline, CDR1 is SGHRS, CDR2 YFSETQ. Trimming shortened V by 4 bases and J by 1 base, and 11 bases separated the two germline ends. The CDR3 sequence is 15 residues long. CDR3 amino acids: CASSVRGGTNEKLFF. In DNA, the CDR3 is TGCGCCAGCAGCGTTCGGGGGGGAACTAATGAAAAACTGTTTTTT. Variable domain in full (rest from reference TRBV5-1 and TRBJ1-4): KAGVTQTPRYLIKTRGQQVTLSCSPISGHRSVSWYQQTPGQGLQFLFEYFSETQRNKGNFPGRFSGRQFSNSRSEMNVSTLELGDSALYLCASSVRGGTNEKLFFGSGTQLSVL.

The genes are TRBV7-2 and TRBJ2-1; 9 bases agree with TRBD2. Trimming cost V 6 bases and J 12 bases; bases outside gene matches: 18. The CDR3 covers 16 residues. CDR1 SGHTA and CDR2 FQGNSA come from the germline V gene. The CDR3 DNA follows: TGTGCCAGCAGGCCCTACTACGCGGGGGGGAAGGACGGGCAGTTCTTC. Translated: CASRPYYAGGKDGQFF.

This clonotype was counted many times. V gene TRBV4-2 combines with J gene TRBJ2-7; D may be TRBD2 (6 bases). This CDR3 is built from 15 residues. Per the germline V gene, CDR1 is LGHNA and CDR2 is YNFKEQ. V lost 4 bases and J lost 2, with 15 bases in between. This CDR3 is CASSPGTGDPYEQYF. As DNA, the CDR3 is TGTGCCAGCAGCCCCGGGACTGGGGACCCCTACGAGCAGTACTTC.

The table lists this clonotype with many counts. The rearrangement uses TRBV3-1 and TRBJ2-1; D may match TRBD1 or TRBD2 (5 bases each). CDR3 length equals 14 residues. With 3 bases removed from V and 8 bases from J, the gap between germline ends came to 14 bases. Germline-derived CDR1 and CDR2 are LGHDT and YNNKEL (reference sequence). The CDR3 is CASSHGTTRDEQFF. In nucleotides, the CDR3 is TGTGCCAGCAGCCACGGGACCACGAGGGATGAGCAGTTCTTC.

The chain carries TRBV6-6 and TRBJ2-2, with unresolved D. CDR3 length: 13 amino acids. With 5 bases removed from V and 3 bases from J, the gap between germline ends came to 7 bases. Germline CDR1 is MNHNY and CDR2 is SVGAGI (reference sequence). The CDR3 reads CASSGLYTGELFF. The CDR3 region has the DNA TGTGCCAGCAGTGGTCTTTACACCGGGGAGCTGTTTTTT.

The V call is TRBV6-2 or TRBV6-3, the J call TRBJ1-1, with 8 bases that match TRBD1. Germline V gives CDR1 MNHEY, CDR2 SVGEGT. The CDR3 totals 16 residues. J gave up 4 bases and V 1 base, and 8 bases lay outside the gene matches. CDR3 DNA sequence: TGTGCCAGCAGTTACTTACTGGACAGGGCGACCACTGAAGCTTTCTTT. As protein: CASSYLLDRATTEAFF.

This clonotype was recorded a few times. The V gene is TRBV5-1, the J gene TRBJ2-4; either TRBD1 or TRBD2 may fit D (7 bases each). The CDR3 consists of 15 residues. V lost 1 base to trimming and J lost 8 bases, with 16 bases between them. Looked up from germline, CDR1 is SGHRS and CDR2 is YFSETQ. CDR3 sequence: CASSLSQGGMDIQYF. In nucleotides, the CDR3 is TGCGCCAGCAGCTTGAGTCAGGGGGGGATGGACATTCAGTACTTC.

This clonotype was detected a few times. The chain carries TRBV7-9 and TRBJ2-6; 12 positions match TRBD2. Germline CDR1 is SEHNR and CDR2 is FQNEAQ (reference sequence). The trim removed 0 bases at V and 4 bases at J, leaving 7 bases unmatched. The CDR3 contains 19 residues. DNA of the CDR3: TGTGCCAGCAGCTTAGCGCTAACTAGCGGGGGGAAAGGGGCCAACGTCCTGACTTTC. This gives the protein CASSLALTSGGKGANVLTF. Full variable domain (rest looked up from reference TRBV7-9 and TRBJ2-6): DTGVSQNPRHKITKRGQNVTFRCDPISEHNRLYWYRQTLGQGPEFLTYFQNEAQLEKSRLLSDRFSAERPKGSFSTLEIQRTEQGDSAMYLCASSLALTSGGKGANVLTFGAGSRLTVL.

V usage is TRBV5-1 and J usage is TRBJ1-2; a weak D match, TRBD1 (5 bases). The V gene's germline CDR1 is SGHRS and CDR2 YFSETQ. The V gene lost 1 base and the J gene lost 6 bases, with 16 bases spanning the gap. The CDR3 extends over 15 amino acids. The CDR3 nucleotides are TGCGCCAGCAGCTTGCTAGGAGCAGGGTCAAATGGCTACACCTTC. Translated: CASSLLGAGSNGYTF.

The chain recombines TRBV7-9 with TRBJ2-3, with D uncertain. There are 12 residues in the CDR3. The germline V and J ends were trimmed by 2 bases and 7 bases, with 7 bases remaining between them. The germline V gene encodes CDR1 SEHNR and CDR2 FQNEAQ (reference sequence). CDR3 region: CASSLTAYTQYF. CDR3 coding DNA: TGTGCCAGCAGCTTAACAGCGTATACGCAGTATTTT.

The chain combines TRBV24-1 with TRBJ2-4; 8 bases agree with TRBD1. The V and J ends lost 4 bases and 8 bases, in that order; junction bases with no gene match: 9. The CDR3 consists of 15 residues. Per the germline V gene, CDR1 is KGHDR and CDR2 is SFDVKD. DNA for the CDR3: TGTGCCACCAGTGACCCGCAGGGGGCTGGAGACATTCAGTACTTC. Translation: CATSDPQGAGDIQYF.

This clonotype was seen only a few times. The V and J genes are TRBV3-1 and TRBJ2-5; no clear D. The CDR3 runs 12 residues. Between the trimmed V and J ends, which lost 4 bases and 5 bases, there was a span of 8 bases. CDR1 and CDR2 (germline): LGHDT, YNNKEL (reference sequence). Written as DNA, the CDR3 is TGTGCCAGCAGCCCCAATGGGGAGACCCAGTACTTC. Protein product: CASSPNGETQYF.

This clonotype was seen repeatedly, ten times or more. The chain has TRBV24-1 and TRBJ2-1, with D possibly being TRBD1 (7 bases). The CDR3 consists of 14 residues. From germline, CDR1 is KGHDR and CDR2 SFDVKD. V gave up 7 bases and J gave up 7 bases, with 16 bases separating them. CDR3 region: CATSPGGRANEQFF. CDR3 nucleotide sequence: TGTGCCACCAGCCCAGGGGGGCGGGCAAATGAGCAGTTCTTC.

This clonotype was seen many times. J is TRBJ1-6 and V is TRBV30; D remains ambiguous. This CDR3 is built from 13 residues. Germline V CDR1 and CDR2: GTSNPN, SVGIG (reference sequence). Trimming removed 0 bases from V and 7 bases from J, with 7 bases in between. The CDR3 nucleotides are TGTGCCTGGAGTGTATACGAGAATTCACCCCTCCACTTT. Translation gives CAWSVYENSPLHF.

This clonotype was detected only once. The rearrangement joins TRBV5-1 to TRBJ1-2, with a possible D match to TRBD1 (5 bases). This CDR3 contains 15 residues. Germline lookup yields CDR1 SGHRS and CDR2 YFSETQ. Deletions cut 0 bases from V and 7 bases from J, with 16 bases between. CDR3 DNA sequence: TGCGCCAGCAGCTTGGTGCCGGTTTCAGGGACTGGCTACACCTTC. It is translated as CASSLVPVSGTGYTF. Looking up the rest from reference TRBV5-1 and TRBJ1-2 gives the full variable domain: KAGVTQTPRYLIKTRGQQVTLSCSPISGHRSVSWYQQTPGQGLQFLFEYFSETQRNKGNFPGRFSGRQFSNSRSEMNVSTLELGDSALYLCASSLVPVSGTGYTFGSGTRLTVV.

This chain joins TRBV5-5 and TRBJ2-2; D is ambiguous. The CDR3 sequence is 13 residues long. The V and J ends lost 0 bases and 7 bases respectively, with 7 bases between them. CDR1 is SGHKS, CDR2 YYEKEE, per germline (reference sequence). CDR3 in DNA: TGTGCCAGCAGCTTGGAATGGGGCGGGGAGCTGTTTTTT. It encodes CASSLEWGGELFF.

The V call is TRBV9, the J call TRBJ2-3; D tentatively reads TRBD1 or TRBD2 (5 bases each). The CDR3 sequence is 15 residues long. Between the trimmed V and J ends, which lost 0 bases and 0 bases, there was a span of 8 bases. CDR1 is SGDLS and CDR2 is YYNGEE in the germline V gene. The chain's CDR3 is CASSVGGESTDTQYF. Here the CDR3 DNA reads TGTGCCAGCAGCGTAGGAGGGGAGAGCACAGATACGCAGTATTTT.

There are a few counts of this clonotype. The chain is built from TRBV7-7 and TRBJ2-1; D could derive from TRBD1 or TRBD2 (5 bases each). The CDR3 loop spans 14 amino acids. V was trimmed by 0 bases and J by 7 bases, leaving 10 bases between them. Per the germline V gene, CDR1 is SSHAT and CDR2 is FNYEAQ (reference sequence). CDR3 sequence: CASSLAGVWNEQFF. The CDR3 DNA reads TGTGCCAGCAGCTTAGCGGGGGTGTGGAATGAGCAGTTCTTC.

This clonotype was counted between two and nine times. This rearrangement joins TRBV20-1 to TRBJ1-3; D is perhaps TRBD1 (6 bases). Germline CDR1 is DFQATT and CDR2 is SNEGSKA (reference sequence). The CDR3 covers 14 residues. Trimming shortened V by 5 bases and J by 5 bases, and 16 bases separated the two germline ends. CDR3 nucleotides: TGCAGTGCTTTCATGCCGAGGGGGAGAAACACCATATATTTT. As protein: CSAFMPRGRNTIYF.

Note on this clonotype: The junction shows a germline mismatch at one end, possibly a read error. The V call is TRBV30, the J call TRBJ1-2; a possible D gene is TRBD1 (5 bases). The CDR3 is 13 residues long. Germline CDR1 is GTSNPN and CDR2 is SVGIG (reference sequence). CDR3 in DNA: TGTGCCTCCCCTTACCCGGGGGATCGCCCCCCAGTCTTC. The encoded protein is CASPYPGDRPPVF.

This clonotype turned up a few times. The chain couples TRBV6-2 or TRBV6-3 to TRBJ1-1; D possibly corresponds to TRBD1 (6 bases). Germline-derived CDR1 and CDR2 are MNHEY and SVGEGT. V dropped 6 bases and J dropped 4 bases, with 21 bases sitting between them. The CDR3 has 16 amino acids. The CDR3 DNA follows: TGTGCCAGCAGAATTACGGACGGCGGAGGGGGCACTGAAGCTTTCTTT. It codes for CASRITDGGGGTEAFF.

This clonotype was picked up a small number of times. This chain connects TRBV6-4 to TRBJ1-2; D might be TRBD1 (5 bases). The CDR3 is made up of 14 amino acids. The V gene's germline CDR1 is MRHNA and CDR2 SNTAGT. Trimming left V 8 bases short and J 0 bases short, with 13 bases between. The CDR3 DNA is TGTGCCAGCGCCCGGGACGAAACTAACTATGGCTACACCTTC. Its translation is CASARDETNYGYTF.